Each of the 16 T cell receptor beta chains below was sequenced from the same sample in a study of blood T cell repertoires in COVID-19. Generated by immunoSEQ multiplex PCR, the TCRdb table keeps only in-frame clones and is missing some. Of under 300,000 clones in the sample, 83% were seen once. The sequenced material came from peripheral blood. These receptors all stem from a human donor in a cohort sampled during active COVID-19.

The J gene is TRBJ1-3, the V gene TRBV11-2; D not certain. The CDR3 length is 17 residues. The germline gives CDR1 SGHAT, CDR2 FQNNGV. The ends were cut back, 6 bases at V and 0 bases at J, with 18 bases in the middle. The CDR3 DNA reads as TGTGCCAGCAGGCGTCCGGGAGTCGATCTCTCTGGAAACACCATATATTTT. Residues: CASRRPGVDLSGNTIYF.

The rearrangement links TRBV2 to TRBJ2-2; D gene uncertain. Germline V gives CDR1 SNHLY, CDR2 FYNNEI. The germline V and J ends were trimmed by 4 bases and 4 bases, with 7 bases remaining between them. CDR3 size: 13 residues. The CDR3 loop reads CASSGLITGELFF. The CDR3 DNA follows: TGTGCCAGCAGTGGACTGATCACCGGGGAGCTGTTTTTT.

The chain links TRBV5-1 to TRBJ1-2; the match to TRBD1 covers 7 bases. The V gene end was trimmed by 4 bases and the J gene end by 4 bases; junction bases not matched to a gene: 10. The CDR3 contains 15 residues. Per germline, CDR1 SGHRS and CDR2 YFSETQ. The CDR3 spells CASSQRQGGTYGYTF. The CDR3, as DNA: TGCGCCAGCAGCCAACGACAGGGCGGGACCTATGGCTACACCTTC.

J is TRBJ2-1 and V is TRBV3-1 (or the pseudogene TRBV3-2); 11 nucleotides match TRBD2. V trimming: 4 bases; J trimming: 0 bases; junction bases outside the gene matches: 11. The CDR3 has 19 residues. CDR1 is LGHDT and CDR2 is YNNKEL in the germline V gene (reference sequence). The CDR3 spells CASSRGLAGATFSYNEQFF. The CDR3 region has the DNA TGTGCCAGCAGCCGAGGACTAGCGGGTGCTACCTTCTCCTACAATGAGCAGTTCTTC.

The chain recombines TRBV28 with TRBJ2-6; a weak D match, TRBD2 (5 bases). Per germline, CDR1 MDHEN and CDR2 SYDVKM. The CDR3 covers 15 residues. The V end was cut by 3 bases, the J end by 0 bases, with 6 bases between. CDR3 nucleotides: TGTGCCAGCAGTTTCGGGGTCTCTGGGGCCAACGTCCTGACTTTC. Translated: CASSFGVSGANVLTF. Variable domain in full (rest from reference TRBV28 and TRBJ2-6): DVKVTQSSRYLVKRTGEKVFLECVQDMDHENMFWYRQDPGLGLRLIYFSYDVKMKEKGDIPEGYSVSREKKERFSLILESASTNQTSMYLCASSFGVSGANVLTFGAGSRLTVL.

J is TRBJ2-3 and V is TRBV13; tentative D call: TRBD2 (5 bases). Trimming removed 5 bases at V and 0 bases at J, with 15 bases between. CDR1 PRHDT and CDR2 FYEKMQ come from the germline V gene (reference sequence). The CDR3 contains 16 residues. CDR3 nucleotides: TGTGCCAGCAGCCCCCGACCAGCGGCTAGCACAGATACGCAGTATTTT. Protein product: CASSPRPAASTDTQYF.

The rearrangement joins TRBV11-2 to TRBJ1-4; no clear D. Germline V lookup: CDR1 SGHAT, CDR2 FQNNGV. The CDR3 covers 15 residues. The ends were cut back, 4 bases at V and 8 bases at J, with 17 bases in the middle. In nucleotides, the CDR3 is TGTGCCAGCAGCTATTTCGGTCTCTCGGGGGAAAAACTGTTTTTT. As protein: CASSYFGLSGEKLFF.

The genes are TRBV4-1 and TRBJ2-1; no reliable D call. V lost 4 bases, J lost 3 bases, and 13 bases lay in between. The germline CDR1 and CDR2 sequences are MGHRA and YSYEKL. CDR3 length: 15 amino acids. The DNA for the CDR3 is TGCGCCAGCAGCCGAGATCGACTTGGCTACAATGAGCAGTTCTTC. It encodes CASSRDRLGYNEQFF.

This chain links TRBV7-2 with TRBJ2-1, with TRBD2 matching over 13 bases. The CDR3 sequence is 16 residues long. V shed 5 bases, J shed 11 bases, and the junction held 12 bases outside the gene matches. Germline V gene lookup returns CDR1 SGHTA and CDR2 FQGNSA. DNA of the CDR3: TGTGCCAGCAGCACCCGGACTAGCGGGGGACAGATTCAGCAGTTCTTC. This encodes CASSTRTSGGQIQQFF.

This clone was recorded once. The J gene is TRBJ2-7, the V gene TRBV6-5; 7 bases are shared with TRBD1. The V segment lost 0 bases and the J segment 5 bases; nucleotides outside the gene matches: 7. Germline V lookup: CDR1 MNHEY, CDR2 SVGAGI. The CDR3 consists of 15 residues. The CDR3 is CASSYSTGNTDEQYF. CDR3 bases: TGTGCCAGCAGTTACTCGACAGGGAACACCGACGAGCAGTACTTC.

The chain couples TRBV5-1 to TRBJ2-7; TRBD2 matches 8 bases. This CDR3 spans 15 amino acids. Germline V lookup: CDR1 SGHRS, CDR2 YFSETQ. Trimming removed 0 bases from V and 7 bases from J; junction bases left unmatched: 9. CDR3 in amino acids: CASSLEGGRWEEQYF. The CDR3 bases are TGCGCCAGCAGCTTGGAGGGCGGGAGGTGGGAAGAGCAGTACTTC.

The genes are TRBV7-9 and TRBJ2-5; D is possibly TRBD1 (6 bases). V lost 3 bases and J lost 2, with 7 bases in between. CDR1 is SEHNR, CDR2 FQNEAQ, per germline (reference sequence). This CDR3 has 13 amino acids. The CDR3 spells CASSFTGQETQYF. The CDR3 coding sequence is TGTGCCAGCAGCTTCACAGGGCAAGAGACCCAGTACTTC.

J is TRBJ1-3 and V is TRBV2; tentative D call: TRBD1 (6 bases). From germline, CDR1 is SNHLY and CDR2 FYNNEI. V was pared by 7 bases and J by 2 bases, with 12 bases between. The CDR3 length is 14 residues. This CDR3 is CASTLQGAGNTIYF. CDR3 DNA sequence: TGTGCCAGCACCCTACAGGGTGCTGGAAACACCATATATTTT.

The J gene is TRBJ2-7, the V gene TRBV11-3; D is perhaps TRBD1 (6 bases). The CDR3 consists of 13 residues. Germline assignment: CDR1 SGHNT and CDR2 YENEEA. V was cut by 10 bases and J by 7 bases, with 20 bases left in between. The DNA for the CDR3 is TGTGCCATCATTACAGGGTCAAATTGGGAGCAGTACTTC. It specifies CAIITGSNWEQYF.

This clone occurred many times. The gene calls are TRBV6-4 and TRBJ2-3, with TRBD2 matching over 8 bases. This CDR3 is 16 amino acids long. With V trimmed by 0 bases and J by 3 bases, 5 bases remained unmatched. Germline CDR1 and CDR2: MRHNA and SNTAGT. The CDR3 reads CASSDSSGGETDTQYF. In DNA form, the CDR3 reads TGTGCCAGCAGTGACTCGAGCGGGGGTGAAACAGATACGCAGTATTTT.

This sequence joins TRBV5-6 and TRBJ2-1, with 9 bases that match TRBD2. Germline V gene lookup returns CDR1 SGHDT and CDR2 YYEEEE. The V segment lost 4 bases and the J segment 2 bases; nucleotides outside the gene matches: 4. The CDR3 has 15 amino acids. The chain's CDR3 is CASSIAGDPYNEQFF. The CDR3 DNA reads as TGTGCCAGCAGCATAGCGGGGGACCCCTACAATGAGCAGTTCTTC.